This TCR beta chain was found in a study of Ad26.COV2.S vaccination and SARS-CoV-2 variants. Treatment described: around 19 received Ad26.COV2.S at low or high dose, single or two shots; roughly 5 received placebo; per-sample allocation not given. Sample collection was performed on day 63 after the first vaccine or placebo injection. This table comes from immunoSEQ multiplex PCR, and its TCRdb copy is limited to in-frame clones, with some not included. The sample has approximately 300,000 clones, about 82% seen once. This TCR came from a person aged 18 to 65 who received the Ad26.COV2.S COVID-19 vaccine or a placebo. The sequences come from peripheral blood, collected in a trial of Ad26.COV2.S vaccine versus placebo.

CDR3 coding DNA: TGTGCCAGCAGTGAACAGGGGACAGGGTCCAAGGGTTCTGAAAAACTGTTTTTT. Encoded protein: CASSEQGTGSKGSEKLFF. This chain joins TRBV2 and TRBJ1-4; 9 bases agree with TRBD1. This CDR3 contains 18 residues. From germline, CDR1 is SNHLY and CDR2 FYNNEI. The V and J ends lost 2 bases and 7 bases, in that order; junction bases with no gene match: 14.